A single T cell receptor beta chain is shown here with its context. Its specificity is unknown. It was with 60 Vbeta and 13 Jbeta primers that the PCR ran. The data were produced by immunoSEQ multiplex PCR, yet TCRdb's version contains in-frame clones alone and is incomplete. Among roughly 200,000 clones, more than 75% were seen once, and the ten largest hold roughly 1.3%. This specimen belongs to a study of cytomegalovirus exposure and HLA in healthy donors. Looking at the study overall: There were 70 million to 95 million unique TCRs (from HLA-typed donors) in an early data release. The study, taken as a whole, reports: Analysis performed later showed TCR beta chains linked to HLA being more clonally expanded than equally common others. The authors later found most CMV-associated TCR beta chains appeared HLA-restricted.

V lost 3 bases to trimming and J lost 5 bases, with 16 bases between them. The germline CDR1 and CDR2 sequences are SGHAT and FQNNGV. The length of the CDR3 is 15 residues. The sequence came from a man aged 25-40 years in good health and CMV-seronegative. The gene calls are TRBV11-2 and TRBJ2-5; possible D gene TRBD2, 5 bases. The sample was PBMCs. This chain's CDR3 is CASSLDTGRRETQYF. In DNA, the CDR3 is TGTGCCAGCAGCTTGGATACGGGGAGAAGGGAGACCCAGTACTTC.